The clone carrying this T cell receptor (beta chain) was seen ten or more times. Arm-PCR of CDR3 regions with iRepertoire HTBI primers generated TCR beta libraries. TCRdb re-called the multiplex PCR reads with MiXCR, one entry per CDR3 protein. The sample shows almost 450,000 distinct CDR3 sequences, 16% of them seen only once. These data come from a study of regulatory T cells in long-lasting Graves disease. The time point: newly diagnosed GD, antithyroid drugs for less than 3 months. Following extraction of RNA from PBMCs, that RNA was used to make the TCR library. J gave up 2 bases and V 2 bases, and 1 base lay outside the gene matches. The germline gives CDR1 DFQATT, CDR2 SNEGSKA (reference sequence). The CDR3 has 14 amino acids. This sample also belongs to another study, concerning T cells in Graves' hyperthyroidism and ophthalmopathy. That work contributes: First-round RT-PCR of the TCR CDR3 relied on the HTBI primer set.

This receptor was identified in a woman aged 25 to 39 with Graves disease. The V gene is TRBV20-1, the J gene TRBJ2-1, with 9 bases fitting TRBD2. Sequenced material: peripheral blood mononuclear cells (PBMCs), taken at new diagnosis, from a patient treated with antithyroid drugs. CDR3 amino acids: CSARLAGTYNEQFF. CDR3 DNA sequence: TGCAGTGCTAGACTAGCGGGAACCTACAATGAGCAGTTCTTC.